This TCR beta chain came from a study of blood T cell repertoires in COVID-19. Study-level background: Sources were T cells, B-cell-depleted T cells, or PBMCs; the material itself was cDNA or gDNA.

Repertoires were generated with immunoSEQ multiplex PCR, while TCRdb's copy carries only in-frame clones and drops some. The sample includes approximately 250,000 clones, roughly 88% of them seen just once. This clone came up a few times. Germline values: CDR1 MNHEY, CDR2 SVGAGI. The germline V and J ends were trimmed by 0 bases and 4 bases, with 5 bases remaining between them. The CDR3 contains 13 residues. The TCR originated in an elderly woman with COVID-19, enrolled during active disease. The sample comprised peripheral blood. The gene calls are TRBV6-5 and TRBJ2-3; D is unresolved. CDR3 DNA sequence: TGTGCCAGCAGTTACTCACTATCAGATACGCAGTATTTT. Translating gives CASSYSLSDTQYF.